The 24 T cell receptor beta chains below all came from one sample that was sequenced in a study of T cell repertoires in cytomegalovirus infection. TCRdb reprocessed the reads with MiXCR, giving one entry per CDR3 protein. This table has a few hundred thousand distinct CDR3 sequences, about 27% appearing once. Their antigen targets remain unknown. Sequenced material: cultured PBMCs, taken from culture after CMV antigen stimulation. The receptors stem from a human donor in good health (CMV status not recorded). Some clones in this sample may be carry-over from other donors' samples.

This clonotype turned up a few times. This chain links TRBV28 with TRBJ2-5; 7 bases line up with TRBD1. The CDR3 extends over 16 amino acids. V gave up 3 bases and J gave up 5 bases; unmatched junction bases: 12. The germline CDR1 and CDR2 sequences are MDHEN and SYDVKM. The CDR3 region is CASSFLTRQGRETQYF. In DNA, the CDR3 is TGTGCCAGCAGTTTTCTTACCCGACAGGGCAGGGAGACCCAGTACTTC.

This clonotype has more than one count but fewer than ten. The rearrangement links TRBV20-1 to TRBJ2-7; no firm D call. Germline CDR1 and CDR2: DFQATT and SNEGSKA (reference sequence). Trimming took 6 bases from V and 0 from J, leaving 12 bases between them. The CDR3 has 13 residues. The CDR3 region has the DNA TGCAGTGCCCCACCACCGAACTCCTACGAGCAGTACTTC. Its protein is CSAPPPNSYEQYF.

This clonotype was counted ten times or more. This chain joins TRBV6-4 and TRBJ2-2; 15 nucleotides agree with TRBD2. The CDR3 length is 17 residues. Per germline, CDR1 MRHNA and CDR2 SNTAGT. V dropped 6 bases and J dropped 5; count of bases not matched to a gene: 7. The chain's CDR3 is CASRAQGLAGGTGELFF. CDR3 DNA sequence: TGTGCCAGCAGAGCTCAAGGACTAGCGGGAGGGACCGGGGAGCTGTTTTTT.

The rearrangement joins TRBV20-1 to TRBJ2-1; 12 nucleotides line up with TRBD2. The CDR3 is 13 residues long. The germline V gene has CDR1 DFQATT and CDR2 SNEGSKA (reference sequence). Trimming at V came to 5 bases and at J to 6 bases, leaving 2 bases not matched to a gene. For the CDR3, the DNA is TGCAGTGCTTCTAGCGGGAGGGTCAATGAGCAGTTCTTC. Protein: CSASSGRVNEQFF.

This clonotype was counted ten times or more. The chain carries TRBV29-1 and TRBJ1-2; D not certain. The length of the CDR3 is 12 residues. Germline V lookup: CDR1 SQVTM, CDR2 ANQGSEA. V lost 5 bases to trimming and J lost 6 bases, with 13 bases between them. For the CDR3, the DNA is TGCAGCGTTCCTGTAAGGGCGGATGGCTACACCTTC. This codes for CSVPVRADGYTF.

The V call is TRBV11-2, the J call TRBJ2-1, with TRBD2 identical over 12 bases. Germline lookup yields CDR1 SGHAT and CDR2 FQNNGV. J gave up 1 base and V 6 bases, and 4 bases lay outside the gene matches. The CDR3 is made up of 16 amino acids. The CDR3 loop reads CASRPLAGGSYNEQFF. CDR3 bases: TGTGCCAGCAGGCCTCTAGCGGGGGGGTCCTACAATGAGCAGTTCTTC. Based on the CDR3 plus reference TRBV11-2 and TRBJ2-1, the full variable domain is EAGVAQSPRYKIIEKRQSVAFWCNPISGHATLYWYQQILGQGPKLLIQFQNNGVVDDSQLPKDRFSAERLKGVDSTLKIQPAKLEDSAVYLCASRPLAGGSYNEQFFGPGTRLTVL.

The gene calls are TRBV7-2 and TRBJ1-4, with 8 bases that match TRBD1. The CDR3 spans 15 residues. Germline V gene lookup returns CDR1 SGHTA and CDR2 FQGNSA. V shed 5 bases, J shed 7 bases, and the junction held 9 bases outside the gene matches. CDR3 protein: CASSPRTGRGEKLFF. In nucleotides, the CDR3 is TGTGCCAGCAGCCCTCGGACAGGGAGGGGTGAAAAACTGTTTTTT.

This clonotype was seen more than once but under ten times. This chain connects TRBV5-1 to TRBJ2-5, with TRBD2 identical over 13 bases. V lost 0 bases and J lost 6; bases outside the gene matches: 17. The CDR3 covers 20 residues. The V gene's germline CDR1 is SGHRS and CDR2 YFSETQ. The CDR3 nucleotides are TGCGCCAGCAGCTTGGCAACGGGACTAGCGGGACGGGACCGGTGGAAGACCCAGTACTTC. The encoded protein is CASSLATGLAGRDRWKTQYF.

The sample holds many counts of this clonotype. CDR3 sequence: CASSLGQGAVDYGYTF. CDR3 DNA: TGTGCCAGCAGCTTAGGACAGGGGGCGGTCGACTATGGCTACACCTTC. J is TRBJ1-2 and V is TRBV7-9; 10 bases agree with TRBD1. The CDR3 runs to 16 residues. Per the germline V gene, CDR1 is SEHNR and CDR2 is FQNEAQ (reference sequence). V gave up 1 base and J gave up 3 bases; unmatched junction bases: 5.

This sequence joins TRBV20-1 and TRBJ1-1; unclear D gene. This CDR3 has 14 residues. V was clipped by 3 bases and J by 0 bases, with 11 bases between them. Germline V gives CDR1 DFQATT, CDR2 SNEGSKA (reference sequence). The CDR3 loop is CSARDSQVNTEAFF. The CDR3 DNA reads as TGCAGTGCTAGGGACTCGCAGGTGAACACTGAAGCTTTCTTT.

The chain uses TRBV4-1 and TRBJ2-1, with D possibly TRBD1 on 6 matching bases. Trimming cost V 0 bases and J 4 bases, with 10 bases left between them. Germline values: CDR1 MGHRA, CDR2 YSYEKL. This CDR3 comprises 15 residues. The CDR3 DNA reads TGCGCCAGCAGCCAAGATCCAGGGGAATACAATGAGCAGTTCTTC. Translated: CASSQDPGEYNEQFF.

The gene calls are TRBV5-4 and TRBJ1-6; 10 bases agree with TRBD1. V gave up 4 bases and J gave up 0 bases; unmatched junction bases: 4. From germline, CDR1 is SGHNT and CDR2 YYREEE (reference sequence). There are 17 residues in the CDR3. The CDR3 reads CASSLGTGDSYNSPLHF. The CDR3 nucleotides are TGTGCCAGCAGCCTTGGGACAGGGGACTCCTATAATTCACCCCTCCACTTT.

A few counts support this clonotype. The chain joins TRBV7-8 to TRBJ2-2; 8 bases map to TRBD2. V lost 4 bases, J lost 5 bases, and 6 bases stayed unmatched. Germline V gene lookup returns CDR1 SGHVS and CDR2 FQNEAQ. The CDR3 consists of 15 residues. The CDR3 region has the DNA TGTGCCAGCAGCTCAGCGGGGGCTGGAACCGGGGAGCTGTTTTTT. Its translation: CASSSAGAGTGELFF.

This clonotype was observed at least ten times. The chain carries TRBV7-6 and TRBJ1-6; 9 nucleotides line up with TRBD1. This CDR3 region has 18 residues. Trimming removed 3 bases from V and 3 bases from J; junction bases left unmatched: 9. CDR1 and CDR2 from the germline V gene are SGHVS and FNYEAQ. The CDR3 loop is CASSFPGQGQDYNSPLHF. The CDR3 DNA reads TGTGCCAGCAGCTTCCCGGGACAGGGCCAGGACTATAATTCACCCCTCCACTTT.

The CDR3 reads CSARDGGLSPAQHF. The CDR3 region has the DNA TGCAGTGCTAGAGATGGGGGGTTAAGCCCAGCCCAGCATTTT. The chain uses TRBV20-1 and TRBJ1-5; weak D call: TRBD1 (5 bases). CDR1 and CDR2 (germline): DFQATT, SNEGSKA (reference sequence). Trimming shortened V by 0 bases and J by 11 bases, and 17 bases separated the two germline ends. CDR3 length equals 14 residues.

The chain uses TRBV12-3 or TRBV12-4 and TRBJ2-1; unclear D gene. Trimming left V 1 base short and J 8 bases short, with 9 bases between. The CDR3 runs 13 residues. The CDR3 sequence: CASSLGQTDEQFF. CDR3 sequence (DNA): TGTGCCAGCAGTTTAGGGCAAACTGATGAGCAGTTCTTC.

This clonotype was observed at least ten times. This sequence joins TRBV15 and TRBJ1-2, with unresolved D. Germline lookup yields CDR1 LNHNV and CDR2 YYDKDF (reference sequence). The V end was cut by 6 bases, the J end by 1 base, with 9 bases between. The CDR3 is 13 amino acids. The CDR3 DNA reads as TGTGCCACCAGTCCAGGCCTTAACTATGGCTACACCTTC. Residues: CATSPGLNYGYTF.

This clonotype has just a few counts. The chain links TRBV29-1 to TRBJ1-5; D gene uncertain. Germline CDR1 reads SQVTM; CDR2 reads ANQGSEA. The CDR3 covers 14 residues. Trimming shortened V by 4 bases and J by 1 base, and 11 bases separated the two germline ends. The chain's CDR3 is CSVAETMSNQPQHF. As DNA, the CDR3 is TGCAGCGTTGCGGAGACAATGAGCAATCAGCCCCAGCATTTT.

V usage is TRBV6-2 or TRBV6-3 and J usage is TRBJ1-1; TRBD1 might be the D (6 bases). CDR1 is MNHEY, CDR2 SVGEGT, per germline. The V end was cut by 7 bases, the J end by 1 base, with 16 bases between. The CDR3 runs 15 residues. The CDR3 loop reads CASTPGGASNTEAFF. In nucleotides, the CDR3 is TGTGCCAGCACCCCGGGGGGGGCGTCGAACACTGAAGCTTTCTTT.

The V gene is TRBV29-1, the J gene TRBJ2-2; D unresolved. The CDR3 is made up of 12 amino acids. Germline loops: CDR1 SQVTM, CDR2 ANQGSEA. The V end lost 7 bases, the J end lost 4 bases, and 10 bases lay between the germline ends. The DNA of the CDR3 is TGCAGCGCCATTCCGACCACCGGGGAGCTGTTTTTT. Amino acids: CSAIPTTGELFF.

This clonotype was observed at least ten times. This chain links TRBV5-1 with TRBJ2-6; 10 positions match TRBD1. The CDR3 has 15 amino acids. CDR1 and CDR2 from the germline V gene are SGHRS and YFSETQ. V lost 4 bases to trimming and J lost 9 bases; unmatched junction nucleotides: 7. As DNA, the CDR3 is TGCGCCAGCAGCCCACTGACAGGGGGCGTCAACGTCCTGACTTTC. As protein: CASSPLTGGVNVLTF. The full variable domain, with the rest looked up from reference TRBV5-1 and TRBJ2-6, is KAGVTQTPRYLIKTRGQQVTLSCSPISGHRSVSWYQQTPGQGLQFLFEYFSETQRNKGNFPGRFSGRQFSNSRSEMNVSTLELGDSALYLCASSPLTGGVNVLTFGAGSRLTVL.

The rearrangement links TRBV7-6 to TRBJ2-7; D perhaps matches TRBD2 (6 bases). This CDR3 has 13 amino acids. CDR1 is SGHVS, CDR2 FNYEAQ, per germline. Trimming cost V 5 bases and J 7 bases, with 15 bases left between them. CDR3 sequence reads: CASSRGGAREQYF. CDR3 DNA sequence: TGTGCCAGCAGCCGCGGAGGGGCACGGGAGCAGTACTTC.

This clonotype came up once. The V call is TRBV5-4, the J call TRBJ2-5; TRBD2 aligns across 12 bases. Trimming removed 0 bases from V and 5 bases from J; junction bases left unmatched: 8. The CDR3 runs 17 residues. The germline V gene encodes CDR1 SGHNT and CDR2 YYREEE (reference sequence). CDR3 region: CASSLVASGRARETQYF. CDR3 in DNA: TGTGCCAGCAGCTTGGTTGCTAGCGGGAGGGCCCGGGAGACCCAGTACTTC.

Turning to this clonotype: An end of the junction does not agree with germline; a read error may underlie this. The chain links TRBV5-1 to TRBJ1-5; D call uncertain. CDR3 length: 13 residues. The V gene's germline CDR1 is SGHRS and CDR2 YFSETQ. In DNA form, the CDR3 reads TGCGCCACCAGCAACGGTCCTGATCAGCCCCAGCATTTT. This encodes CATSNGPDQPQHF.